Listed below are T cell receptor beta chains from one sample, sequenced in a study of shared clonotypes between healthy human individuals. Generated by immunoSEQ multiplex PCR, the TCRdb table keeps only in-frame clones and is missing some. Counted here are over a million clones, more than 95% occurring once; the ten biggest clones make up roughly 1.2%. Sequencing input: naive CD4+ T cells sorted from blood. These receptors were collected from a man between 25 and 39 years old in good health. Both conserved end residues are part of each CDR3. Fields, in order: D gene, J gene, CDR3 length, clone size, V gene, CDR3 DNA, CDR3 protein. D genes are given only for firm matches. Clone size, where shown, is once, few, many, or a class for clones that have expanded.

D: -; J: TRBJ2-1; length: 15; size: once; V: TRBV5-4; DNA: TGTGCCAGCAGCCCAAGGGGACAAAGGAACAATGAGCAGTTCTTC; CDR3: CASSPRGQRNNEQFF
D: -; J: TRBJ1-2; length: 15; size: -; V: TRBV5-5; DNA: TGTGCCAGCAGCTTAGAGTATCACCGAAACTATGGCTACACCTTC; CDR3: CASSLEYHRNYGYTF
D: -; J: TRBJ2-1; length: 10; size: -; V: TRBV10-2; DNA: TGCGCCAGCAGTGAATTTGAGCAGTTCTTC; CDR3: CASSEFEQFF
D: TRBD2; J: TRBJ2-1; length: 16; size: -; V: TRBV5-4; DNA: TGTGCCAGCAGCCCGGTGGGTAGCGGGAGGGCCAATGAGCAGTTCTTC; CDR3: CASSPVGSGRANEQFF
D: -; J: TRBJ2-1; length: 13; size: -; V: TRBV18; DNA: TGTGCCAGCTCACCCCAGGGGAGCGATGAGCAGTTCTTC; CDR3: CASSPQGSDEQFF
D: TRBD2; J: TRBJ2-3; length: 16; size: -; V: TRBV25-1; DNA: TGTGCCAGCAGTGGAGGACTAGCGGGGAGCACAGATACGCAGTATTTT; CDR3: CASSGGLAGSTDTQYF
D: TRBD2; J: TRBJ2-5; length: 15; size: once; V: TRBV5-1; DNA: TGCGCCAGCAGCTCTGGACCGGGAGGGGCAGAGACCCAGTACTTC; CDR3: CASSSGPGGAETQYF
D: -; J: TRBJ2-7; length: 14; size: -; V: TRBV6-1; DNA: TGTGCCAGCAGTGAAGGTCAGGGGATCCACGAGCAGTACTTC; CDR3: CASSEGQGIHEQYF
D: TRBD1; J: TRBJ1-5; length: 16; size: -; V: TRBV28; DNA: TGTGCCAGCAGTTTGGGGACAGGGAGGTTTCGGCAGCCCCAGCATTTT; CDR3: CASSLGTGRFRQPQHF
D: -; J: TRBJ1-1; length: 13; size: -; V: TRBV5-1; DNA: TGCGCCAGCAGCTCGGGTCGTGCCACTGAAGCTTTCTTT; CDR3: CASSSGRATEAFF